Presented here are 10 T cell receptor beta chains from one specimen sequenced in a study of OX40 agonist ivuxolimab in advanced cancers. Profiling relied on immunoSEQ multiplex PCR, and the TCRdb table lists in-frame clones only, not all of them. The table has fewer than 50,000 clones, 90% to 95% seen once. Source: CD4+ or CD8+ T cells sorted from blood, taken in a trial of the OX40 agonist ivuxolimab. The receptors here all came from an adult with an advanced solid tumor such as melanoma, head and neck, liver or kidney cancer.

The chain combines TRBV6-1 with TRBJ2-1, with 12 bases identical to TRBD2. The CDR3 length is 16 residues. From germline, CDR1 is MNHNS and CDR2 SASEGT. V dropped 4 bases and J dropped 8; count of bases not matched to a gene: 9. The CDR3 DNA sequence: TGTGCCAGCAGTGTCCTAGCGGGAGGGGAATCGGATGAGCAGTTCTTC. Translation gives CASSVLAGGESDEQFF.

This clone is a singleton in its sample. CDR3 residues: CASSPRTTYNEQFF. In DNA form, the CDR3 reads TGCGCCAGCAGCCCCCGGACTACCTACAATGAGCAGTTCTTC. V is TRBV4-1 and J is TRBJ2-1; possible D gene TRBD2, 6 bases. Germline-derived CDR1 and CDR2 are MGHRA and YSYEKL. The CDR3 is made up of 14 amino acids. V lost 4 bases and J lost 2, with 9 bases in between.

This clone was seen a few times. J is TRBJ2-1 and V is TRBV28; 11 bases map to TRBD1. The CDR3 sequence is 16 residues long. V shed 5 bases and J 4 bases; nucleotides not matched to a gene: 7. CDR1 MDHEN and CDR2 SYDVKM come from the germline V gene. This CDR3 is CASSPTGTGGYNEQFF. CDR3 sequence (DNA): TGTGCCAGCAGTCCAACAGGGACAGGGGGATACAATGAGCAGTTCTTC.

The CDR3 region has the DNA TGTGCCTGGAAAGGTGACAGGGACTACGAGCAGTACTTC. This translates into CAWKGDRDYEQYF. The chain links TRBV30 to TRBJ2-7, with TRBD1 matching 7 bases. The junction had 6 bases not matched to a gene; V was cut back by 4 bases and J by 3 bases. This CDR3 has 13 amino acids. CDR1 GTSNPN and CDR2 SVGIG come from the germline V gene (reference sequence).

The chain couples TRBV7-9 to TRBJ2-2; TRBD2 agrees at 7 bases. Germline CDR1 is SEHNR and CDR2 is FQNEAQ (reference sequence). Trimming cost V 6 bases and J 2 bases; bases outside gene matches: 15. The CDR3 loop spans 18 amino acids. This CDR3 reads CASSSNSQAGVNTGELFF. DNA for the CDR3: TGTGCCAGCAGTTCAAATAGCCAGGCGGGGGTTAACACCGGGGAGCTGTTTTTT.

Concerning this clone itself: The conserved phenylalanine or tryptophan is not found at the CDR3 terminus, so this likely reflects a read error. The limits of the CDR3 on the DNA are not certain, so only TCRdb's listed CDR3 is given. CDR3 region: CASSKAGPP. This chain joins TRBV21-1 and TRBJ1-1; the listed D gene, TRBD1, was not tested against the DNA. TRBV21-1 is marked as a pseudogene. The CDR3 region is 9 residues in length, termini included.

V gene TRBV5-1 combines with J gene TRBJ2-1; maybe TRBD2 (5 bases). Trimming took 2 bases from V and 9 from J, leaving 6 bases between them. The CDR3 runs 11 residues. CDR1 is SGHRS and CDR2 is YFSETQ in the germline V gene. The CDR3 sequence is CASSFGIEQFF. CDR3 sequence (DNA): TGCGCCAGCAGCTTCGGGATTGAGCAGTTCTTC.

The rearrangement uses TRBV23-1 and TRBJ2-7, with 9 bases aligning to TRBD1. TRBV23-1 is an ORF, with its function uncertain. V dropped 4 bases and J dropped 4; count of bases not matched to a gene: 5. The CDR3 has 14 residues. The CDR3 region is CASSLDRGIYEQYF. In DNA, the CDR3 is TGCGCCAGCAGTCTGGACAGGGGAATTTACGAGCAGTACTTC.

This chain's CDR3 is CASSGTSYNEQFF. CDR3 DNA sequence: TGTGCCAGCAGCGGGACTAGCTACAATGAGCAGTTCTTC. The rearrangement uses TRBV7-6 and TRBJ2-1; 8 bases fit TRBD2. Trimming removed 5 bases from V and 3 bases from J; junction bases left unmatched: 0. The CDR3 sequence is 13 residues long. Germline V gene data show CDR1 as SGHVS and CDR2 as FNYEAQ.

By frequency in the sample, this clone is large (0.1 to 1%). The chain employs TRBV29-1 and TRBJ2-3; 7 bases align to TRBD2. Germline loops: CDR1 SQVTM, CDR2 ANQGSEA. V shed 7 bases and J 2 bases; nucleotides not matched to a gene: 9. The CDR3 runs 14 residues. The DNA for the CDR3 is TGCAGCGGGCTAGCGGCGATGATCACAGATACGCAGTATTTT. Translated: CSGLAAMITDTQYF.